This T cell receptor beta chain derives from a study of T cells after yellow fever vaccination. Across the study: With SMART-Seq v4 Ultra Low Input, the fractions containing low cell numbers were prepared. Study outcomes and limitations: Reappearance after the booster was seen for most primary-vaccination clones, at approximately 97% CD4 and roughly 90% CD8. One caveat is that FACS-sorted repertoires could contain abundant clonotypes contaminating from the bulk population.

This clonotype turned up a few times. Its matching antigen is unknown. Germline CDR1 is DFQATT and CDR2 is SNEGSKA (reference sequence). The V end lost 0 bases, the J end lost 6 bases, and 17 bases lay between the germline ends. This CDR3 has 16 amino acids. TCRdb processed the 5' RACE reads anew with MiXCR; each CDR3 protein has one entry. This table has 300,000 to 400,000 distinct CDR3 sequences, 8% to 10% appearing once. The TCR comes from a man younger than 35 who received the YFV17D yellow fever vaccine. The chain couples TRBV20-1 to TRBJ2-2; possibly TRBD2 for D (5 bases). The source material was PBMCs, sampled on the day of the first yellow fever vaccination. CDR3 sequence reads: CSARDRTWSGSGELFF. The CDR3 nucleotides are TGCAGTGCTAGAGATCGGACTTGGTCGGGATCCGGGGAGCTGTTTTTT.